This T cell receptor beta chain was retrieved from a study of T cells in Graves' hyperthyroidism and ophthalmopathy. Researchers took RNA transcripts and amplified the TCR beta CDR3 regions from them. The TCR CDR3 first-round RT-PCR relied on the HTBI primer set. Each CDR3 protein is one row after TCRdb ran MiXCR on the multiplex PCR reads. The sample records around 500,000 distinct CDR3 sequences, 22% being singletons. Ophthalmopathy cases scored 3 or more on the Clinical Activity Score and 4 or more on NOSPECS grade, with duration below 3 months. Any patient presenting with uncontrolled infection, other autoimmune disease, pregnancy or lactation was left out. Clinical symptoms, serum thyroxine, TRAb, thyroid ultrasound and orbital computed tomography established diagnosis. Study-wide findings and caveats: Blood samples included most of the expanded thyroid clonotypes exceeding 0.001.

Regarding this clonotype: Its cognate antigen is unknown. Just one base apart from a much larger clone, this may be a read error.

This TCR derives from a woman in her seventies with Graves' ophthalmopathy. Sequencing was done on a sample of blood.

For the CDR3, the DNA is TGTGCCAGCAGCCGCAGACTAGCGGTGACCTACAATGGGCAGTTCTTC. It translates to CASSRRLAVTYNGQFF. The chain is built from TRBV7-2 and TRBJ2-1; 9 bases align to TRBD2. The CDR3 runs to 16 residues. CDR1 SGHTA and CDR2 FQGNSA come from the germline V gene.